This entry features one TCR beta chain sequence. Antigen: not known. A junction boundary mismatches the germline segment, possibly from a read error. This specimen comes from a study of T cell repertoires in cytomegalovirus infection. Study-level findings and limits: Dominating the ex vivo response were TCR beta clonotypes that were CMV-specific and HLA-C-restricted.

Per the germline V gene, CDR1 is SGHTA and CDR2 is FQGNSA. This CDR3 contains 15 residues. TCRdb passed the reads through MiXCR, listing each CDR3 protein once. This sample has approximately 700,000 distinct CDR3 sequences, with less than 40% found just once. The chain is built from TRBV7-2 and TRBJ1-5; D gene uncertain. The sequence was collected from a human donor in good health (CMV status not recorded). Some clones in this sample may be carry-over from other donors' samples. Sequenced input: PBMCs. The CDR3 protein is CDSSLKWAENHPQHF. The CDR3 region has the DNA TGTGACAGCAGCTTAAAGTGGGCGGAAAATCATCCCCAGCATTTT.